The 23 T cell receptor beta chains in this list originate from one sample, sequenced in a study of molecular identifiers for immune sequencing clone quantification. MiXCR was run by TCRdb on the PCR reads, yielding one entry per CDR3 protein. The sample has about half a million distinct CDR3 sequences, 25% seen once. Sequenced material: naive CD8+ T cells from blood, with Jurkat cell RNA spiked in. The subset here: FACS-sorted CD8+CD4-CCR7+CD45RA+ naive T cells. All receptors come from a human donor in good health. Some libraries in this study had Jurkat cell RNA spiked in.

This clonotype was seen many times. The chain carries TRBV15 and TRBJ2-1; 9 bases are a match to TRBD1. The CDR3 totals 16 residues. From germline, CDR1 is LNHNV and CDR2 YYDKDF (reference sequence). The junction had 11 bases not matched to a gene; V was cut back by 3 bases and J by 8 bases. CDR3 nucleotide sequence: TGTGCCACCAGCAGCTACCAAGGACAGGGGTCCCATGAGCAGTTCTTC. As protein: CATSSYQGQGSHEQFF.

CDR3: CASSSQLVPEQYF. CDR3 sequence (DNA): TGTGCCAGCAGCTCCCAACTAGTCCCCGAGCAGTACTTC. The chain joins TRBV7-9 to TRBJ2-7; weak D call: TRBD2 (5 bases). This CDR3 is 13 amino acids long. Trimming took off 4 bases at V and 6 bases at J, with 13 bases between the two ends. Germline CDR1 reads SEHNR; CDR2 reads FQNEAQ (reference sequence).

The V and J genes are TRBV27 and TRBJ2-7; 8 bases agree with TRBD1. CDR3 length: 15 residues. Per germline, CDR1 MNHEY and CDR2 SMNVEV (reference sequence). J lost 4 bases, V lost 6 bases, and 11 bases had no gene match. The CDR3 is CASSTGTGGWYEQYF. For the CDR3, the DNA is TGTGCCAGCAGCACTGGGACAGGCGGGTGGTACGAGCAGTACTTC.

This clonotype was observed at least ten times. The J gene is TRBJ1-1, the V gene TRBV5-1; D gene uncertain. The CDR3 totals 14 residues. Germline V gives CDR1 SGHRS, CDR2 YFSETQ. V was pared by 1 base and J by 5 bases, with 12 bases between. This chain's CDR3 is CASSLSSAATEAFF. CDR3 coding DNA: TGCGCCAGCAGCTTGTCGTCAGCTGCTACTGAAGCTTTCTTT. Variable domain in full (rest from reference TRBV5-1 and TRBJ1-1): KAGVTQTPRYLIKTRGQQVTLSCSPISGHRSVSWYQQTPGQGLQFLFEYFSETQRNKGNFPGRFSGRQFSNSRSEMNVSTLELGDSALYLCASSLSSAATEAFFGQGTRLTVV.

This clonotype occurred a few times. This chain connects TRBV11-2 to TRBJ1-3; 10 bases line up with TRBD1. Per germline, CDR1 SGHAT and CDR2 FQNNGV. Losses at the gene ends were 4 bases for V and 7 bases for J; bases not matched to a gene: 4. CDR3 length: 14 residues. CDR3 residues: CASSSGQGENTIYF. The CDR3 nucleotides are TGTGCCAGCAGCTCCGGACAGGGGGAGAACACCATATATTTT. Full variable domain (remainder filled in from reference TRBV11-2 and TRBJ1-3): EAGVAQSPRYKIIEKRQSVAFWCNPISGHATLYWYQQILGQGPKLLIQFQNNGVVDDSQLPKDRFSAERLKGVDSTLKIQPAKLEDSAVYLCASSSGQGENTIYFGEGSWLTVV.

This clonotype was observed a handful of times. The CDR3 bases are TGCGCCAGCAGCCGGGACAAGAGCTCTGGAAACACCATATATTTT. Amino acid sequence: CASSRDKSSGNTIYF. The chain is built from TRBV4-3 and TRBJ1-3; a weak D match, TRBD1 (6 bases). The CDR3 totals 15 residues. Deletions cut 4 bases from V and 0 bases from J, with 10 bases between. Germline V lookup: CDR1 LGHNA, CDR2 YSLEER.

Comment on this clonotype: One junction end disagrees with the germline gene, perhaps due to a read error. This chain connects TRBV7-9 to TRBJ1-5, with D unresolved. The CDR3 extends over 13 amino acids. In germline, CDR1 is SEHNR, CDR2 FQNEAQ (reference sequence). CDR3 region: CASGFPGIQPQHF. The CDR3 nucleotides read TGTGCCAGCGGCTTTCCGGGGATTCAGCCCCAGCATTTT.

This clonotype turned up a few times. The chain carries TRBV15 and TRBJ2-1, with D unresolved. Trimming removed 0 bases at V and 0 bases at J, with 6 bases between. The CDR3 consists of 15 residues. The germline V gene has CDR1 LNHNV and CDR2 YYDKDF (reference sequence). The CDR3 nucleotides read TGTGCCACCAGCAGAGATAGGGCCTCCTACAATGAGCAGTTCTTC. Translating it yields CATSRDRASYNEQFF. The full variable domain, in which reference TRBV15 and TRBJ2-1 provide the parts outside the CDR3, is DAMVIQNPRYQVTQFGKPVTLSCSQTLNHNVMYWYQQKSSQAPKLLFHYYDKDFNNEADTPDNFQSRRPNTSFCFLDIRSPGLGDTAMYLCATSRDRASYNEQFFGPGTRLTVL.

In its sample, this clonotype was seen a few times. The rearrangement uses TRBV14 and TRBJ2-3, with 15 bases fitting TRBD2. From germline, CDR1 is SGHDN and CDR2 FVKESK. CDR3 length: 16 residues. Trimming removed 3 bases from V and 4 bases from J; junction bases left unmatched: 2. The CDR3 loop reads CASSHGLAGGSDTQYF. Written as DNA, the CDR3 is TGTGCCAGCAGCCATGGACTAGCGGGAGGGTCAGATACGCAGTATTTT.

Points on this clonotype: A single base separates this from a much larger clone, so it may be a read error. The chain uses TRBV6-2 or TRBV6-3 and TRBJ1-1; D may be TRBD1 (5 bases). The V end lost 8 bases, the J end lost 5 bases, and 18 bases lay between the germline ends. This CDR3 is 14 amino acids long. Germline lookup yields CDR1 MNHEY and CDR2 SVGEGT. CDR3 nucleotide sequence: TGTGCCAGCGCTCATGGGACCCAGAAAACTGAAGCTTTCTTT. This translates into CASAHGTQKTEAFF.

This clonotype has more than one count but fewer than ten. The CDR3 region is CASNRLADRQYF. For the CDR3, the DNA is TGTGCCAGCAACCGATTGGCAGACCGTCAGTACTTC. The chain recombines TRBV28 with TRBJ2-7; D remains unclear. CDR3 length: 12 amino acids. CDR1 is MDHEN and CDR2 is SYDVKM in the germline V gene. Trimming left V 7 bases short and J 10 bases short, with 17 bases between.

Note on this clonotype: At one of its ends the junction is not consistent with the germline gene, which may arise from a read error. V usage is TRBV14 and J usage is TRBJ1-1; possibly TRBD1 for D (6 bases). CDR1 SGHDN and CDR2 FVKESK come from the germline V gene. This CDR3 comprises 14 residues. The CDR3 loop reads CASSPRTVNTEAIF. The DNA of the CDR3 is TGTGCCAGCAGCCCCAGGACAGTGAACACTGAAGCTATCTTT.

Worth noting for this clonotype: A read error may explain this, as a much larger clone is one base away. This sequence joins TRBV9 and TRBJ2-3, with D uncertain. Per germline, CDR1 SGDLS and CDR2 YYNGEE. The CDR3 spans 12 residues. The CDR3 DNA reads as TGTGCCAGCAGCGTAGAGGAAGATGCGCAGTATTTT. Protein sequence: CASSVEEDAQYF.

V is TRBV6-6 and J is TRBJ1-1; D remains unclear. The germline gives CDR1 MNHNY, CDR2 SVGAGI (reference sequence). CDR3 length equals 14 residues. V lost 2 bases, J lost 0 bases, and 7 bases lay in between. The DNA for the CDR3 is TGTGCCAGCAGTTACGAGGACCTGAACACTGAAGCTTTCTTT. Residues: CASSYEDLNTEAFF.

The chain couples TRBV3-1 to TRBJ2-1; the match to TRBD2 covers 9 bases. Germline CDR1 reads LGHDT; CDR2 reads YNNKEL (reference sequence). Trimming removed 3 bases from V and 2 bases from J; junction bases left unmatched: 2. The CDR3 is 15 residues long. As DNA, the CDR3 is TGTGCCAGCAGCCATAGGACTAGCGCCTACAATGAGCAGTTCTTC. Protein: CASSHRTSAYNEQFF.

For this clonotype: The junction departs from germline at one end; a sequencing error may be responsible. J is TRBJ1-1 and V is TRBV27; tentatively, D is TRBD1 (5 bases). The CDR3 is 15 amino acids. CDR1 and CDR2 (germline): MNHEY, SMNVEV (reference sequence). The CDR3 DNA sequence: TGTGCCTGCAGTTCAGCCGGGACCCCTCGCGCTGAAGCTTTCTTT. It yields the protein CACSSAGTPRAEAFF.

This chain uses TRBV27 with TRBJ2-2; TRBD2 agrees at 7 bases. CDR3 length equals 17 residues. CDR1 and CDR2 (germline): MNHEY, SMNVEV (reference sequence). J gave up 0 bases and V 2 bases, and 6 bases lay outside the gene matches. The CDR3 DNA reads TGTGCCAGCAGTTTAAATACCCTAGCGGCGAACACCGGGGAGCTGTTTTTT. Translation gives CASSLNTLAANTGELFF.

At least ten counts were recorded for this clonotype. The chain combines TRBV12-3 or TRBV12-4 with TRBJ2-5; weak D call: TRBD1 (5 bases). V lost 5 bases and J 0 bases, leaving 10 bases between the germline ends. This CDR3 contains 14 residues. This CDR3 reads CASSGALDQETQYF. The CDR3 DNA follows: TGTGCCAGCAGTGGGGCCCTAGACCAAGAGACCCAGTACTTC.

This clonotype was seen more than once but under ten times. This chain connects TRBV4-3 to TRBJ2-4; TRBD1 aligns across 9 bases. This CDR3 spans 17 amino acids. The V segment lost 3 bases and the J segment 6 bases; nucleotides outside the gene matches: 12. CDR1 and CDR2 (germline): LGHNA, YSLEER. CDR3 amino acids: CASSQEGVSGQGNIQYF. For the CDR3, the DNA is TGCGCCAGCAGCCAGGAAGGGGTTTCGGGACAGGGAAACATTCAGTACTTC.

This clonotype was seen many times. J is TRBJ2-7 and V is TRBV7-2, with TRBD1 matching 8 bases. J was trimmed by 4 bases and V by 3 bases; bases with no gene match: 5. The germline CDR1 and CDR2 sequences are SGHTA and FQGNSA. The CDR3 totals 14 residues. This CDR3 is CASSFGQGTYEQYF. The CDR3 DNA sequence: TGTGCCAGCAGCTTCGGACAGGGTACATACGAGCAGTACTTC.

At least ten counts were recorded for this clonotype. The chain recombines TRBV25-1 with TRBJ1-5; D is ambiguous. Germline CDR1 is MGHDK and CDR2 is SYGVNS. CDR3 length: 12 amino acids. Trimming cost V 4 bases and J 6 bases, with 7 bases left between them. The CDR3 DNA sequence: TGTGCCAGCAGTGGTTACGGTCAGCCCCAGCATTTT. Its protein is CASSGYGQPQHF.

This clonotype was seen a few times. This chain links TRBV12-3 or TRBV12-4 with TRBJ2-5; no clear D. Trimming stripped 5 bases from V and 10 bases from J, with 17 bases between. The CDR3 spans 13 residues. CDR3 sequence: CASSGLHLLDQYF. CDR3 bases: TGTGCCAGCAGTGGGCTTCATCTTCTGGACCAGTACTTC.

Of note for this clonotype: This may be a read error, as it is one base from a much larger clone. The CDR3 loop reads CASTRRGFTDTQYF. The CDR3 DNA follows: TGTGCCAGCACCCGAAGGGGGTTCACAGATACGCAGTATTTT. This chain uses TRBV28 with TRBJ2-3; D possibly corresponds to TRBD1 (6 bases). V lost 7 bases and J lost 2, with 13 bases in between. This CDR3 spans 14 amino acids. CDR1 is MDHEN, CDR2 SYDVKM, per germline.